Detailed here is one T cell receptor (beta chain). CD45RO-negative, CCR7-selected cells formed the naive CD8 fraction, which excluded terminally differentiated effector memory CD45RA+ cells. The data were produced by immunoSEQ multiplex PCR, yet TCRdb's version contains in-frame clones alone and is incomplete. The data contain 2 million or so clones, roughly 95% of them seen just once; the ten biggest clones take up roughly 1.1%. The CDR3 has 12 amino acids. The germline V and J ends were trimmed by 6 bases and 1 base, with 10 bases remaining between them. Per germline, CDR1 SQVTM and CDR2 ANQGSEA. The sample originates from a study of shared clonotypes between healthy human individuals.

What was sequenced was naive CD8+ T cells sorted from blood. The sequence was collected from a man in his late teens or twenties in good health. This chain connects TRBV29-1 to TRBJ2-7; D remains ambiguous. The CDR3 coding sequence is TGCAGCGTCAAGTCCCAATCCTACGAGCAGTACTTC. It yields the protein CSVKSQSYEQYF.